This TCR beta chain was sequenced for a study of cytomegalovirus exposure and HLA in healthy donors. Study-wide background: The early release's HLA-typed donors yielded 70 million to 85 million unique TCRs.

CDR3 length: 16 amino acids. V was shortened by 8 bases and J by 6 bases, with 22 bases between the two germline ends. Per germline, CDR1 SGHTA and CDR2 FQGTGA. Details on this clone: Its specificity is unknown.

Study-level results: While the bulk of TCR sequences proved rare, some public TCRs turned up in many donors. A link between a missense DCLRE1C variant and TCR beta V- and J-gene trimming emerged from a later analysis.

Researchers ran the PCR with 60 Vbeta and 13 Jbeta primers. Generated by immunoSEQ multiplex PCR, the TCRdb table keeps only in-frame clones and is missing some. The sample has a few hundred thousand clones, roughly two thirds seen once. This sequence originates from a female donor in good health and CMV-seronegative. Sequenced material: PBMCs. The V call is TRBV7-3, the J call TRBJ2-2, with D tentatively TRBD2 (6 bases). The DNA of the CDR3 is TGTGCCAGCCGACTCGATATTAGCGGCCGTTCCGGGGAGCTGTTTTTT. The encoded protein is CASRLDISGRSGELFF.